This T cell receptor (beta chain) was recorded in a study of blood T cell repertoires in COVID-19. On the study more broadly: Spain, Italy and the United States supplied samples that represented acute and convalescent COVID-19. Nucleic acid was either cDNA or gDNA, and it came from T cells, B-cell-depleted T cells, or PBMCs.

The authors' processing: Scientists estimated how many nucleated cells there were by amplifying reference gene primers. The method was immunoSEQ multiplex PCR; TCRdb's version includes in-frame clones alone and lacks a portion of them. V, J and clone size are those of that table, while D and trimming were read from the DNA. The sample includes 74,000 or so clones, roughly nine tenths of them seen just once. Germline CDR1 reads LNHDA; CDR2 reads SQIVND (reference sequence). After removal of 6 bases from V and 6 bases from J, the junction contained 7 bases not matched to a gene. The CDR3 consists of 14 residues.

V and J are TRBV19 and TRBJ2-2; 7 nucleotides line up with TRBD2. This sequence was found in a man aged 50 to 60 with active COVID-19. Sequenced input: peripheral blood. CDR3 nucleotides: TGTGCCAGTAGCCGGGACTATAGCCCCGGGGAGCTGTTTTTT. Its protein product is CASSRDYSPGELFF.